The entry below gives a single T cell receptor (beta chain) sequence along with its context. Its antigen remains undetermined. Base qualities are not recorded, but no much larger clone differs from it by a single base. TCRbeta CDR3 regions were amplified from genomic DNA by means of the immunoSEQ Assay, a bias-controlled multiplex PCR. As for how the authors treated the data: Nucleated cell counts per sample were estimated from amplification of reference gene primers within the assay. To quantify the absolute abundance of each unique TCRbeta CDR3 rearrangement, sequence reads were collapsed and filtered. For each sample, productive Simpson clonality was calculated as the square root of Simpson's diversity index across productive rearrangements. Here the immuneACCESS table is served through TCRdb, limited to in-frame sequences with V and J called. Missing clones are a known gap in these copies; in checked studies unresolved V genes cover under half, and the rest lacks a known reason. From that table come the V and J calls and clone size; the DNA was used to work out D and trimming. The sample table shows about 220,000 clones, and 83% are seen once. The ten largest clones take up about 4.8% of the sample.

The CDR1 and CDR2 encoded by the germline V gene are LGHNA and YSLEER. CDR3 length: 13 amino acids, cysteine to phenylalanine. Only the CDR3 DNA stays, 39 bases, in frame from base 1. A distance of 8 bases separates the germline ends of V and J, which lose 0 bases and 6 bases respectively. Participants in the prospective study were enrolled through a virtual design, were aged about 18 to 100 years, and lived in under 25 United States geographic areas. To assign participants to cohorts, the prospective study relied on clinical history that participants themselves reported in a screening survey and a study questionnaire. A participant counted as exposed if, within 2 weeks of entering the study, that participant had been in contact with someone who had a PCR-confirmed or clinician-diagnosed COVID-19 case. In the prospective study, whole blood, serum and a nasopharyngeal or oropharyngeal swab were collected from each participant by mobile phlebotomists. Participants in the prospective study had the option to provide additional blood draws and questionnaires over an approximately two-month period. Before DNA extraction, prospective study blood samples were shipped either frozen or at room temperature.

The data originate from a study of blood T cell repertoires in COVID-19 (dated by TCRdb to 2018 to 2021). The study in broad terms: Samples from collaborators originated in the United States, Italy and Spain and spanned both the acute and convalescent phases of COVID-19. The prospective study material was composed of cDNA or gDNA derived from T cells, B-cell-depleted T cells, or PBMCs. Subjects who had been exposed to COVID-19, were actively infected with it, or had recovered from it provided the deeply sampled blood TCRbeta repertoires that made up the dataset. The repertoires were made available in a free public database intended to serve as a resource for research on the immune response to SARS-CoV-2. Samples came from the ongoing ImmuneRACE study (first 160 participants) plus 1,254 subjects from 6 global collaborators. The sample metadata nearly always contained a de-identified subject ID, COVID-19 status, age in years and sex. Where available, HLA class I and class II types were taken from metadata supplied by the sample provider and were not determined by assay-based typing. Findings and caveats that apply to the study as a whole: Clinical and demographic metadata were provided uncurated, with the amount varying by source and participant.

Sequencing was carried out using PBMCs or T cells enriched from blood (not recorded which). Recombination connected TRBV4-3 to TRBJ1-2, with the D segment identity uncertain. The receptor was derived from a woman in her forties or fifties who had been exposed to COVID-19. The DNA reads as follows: TGCGCCAGCAGCCAAGATCTTAGCAATGGCTACACCTTC. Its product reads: CASSQDLSNGYTF.